The 32 T cell receptor beta chains given below trace back to one sample, sequenced in a study of control samples from healthy donors and cancer patients. The method was immunoSEQ multiplex PCR; TCRdb's version includes in-frame clones alone and lacks a portion of them. The data contain 65,000 to 95,000 clones, around 87% of them singletons. What was sequenced was blood. The receptors stem from a man aged 45-65 years in good health.

The gene calls are TRBV29-1 and TRBJ2-3; D ambiguous. In germline, CDR1 is SQVTM, CDR2 ANQGSEA. Trimming pared 5 bases from V and 2 bases from J, leaving 8 bases between. This CDR3 spans 12 amino acids. This CDR3 reads CSVRVNTDTQYF. The CDR3 nucleotides read TGCAGCGTTAGGGTTAACACAGATACGCAGTATTTT.

The chain links TRBV12-3 or TRBV12-4 to TRBJ1-1, with D possibly being TRBD1 (6 bases). The germline V and J ends were trimmed by 5 bases and 2 bases, with 9 bases remaining between them. The CDR3 spans 13 residues. CDR3 in DNA: TGTGCCAGCAGTCAGGGGACAAACACTGAAGCTTTCTTT. Its protein is CASSQGTNTEAFF.

The chain has TRBV6-1 and TRBJ2-5; D is perhaps TRBD1 (6 bases). Trimming cost V 6 bases and J 7 bases, with 15 bases left between them. CDR1 and CDR2 from the germline V gene are MNHNS and SASEGT. This CDR3 is 13 amino acids long. As DNA, the CDR3 is TGTGCCAGCAGCACTACAGGGATCGGGACCCAGTACTTC. Amino acid sequence: CASSTTGIGTQYF.

The V gene is TRBV19, the J gene TRBJ2-2, with D perhaps given as TRBD1 or TRBD2 (5 bases each). Germline CDR1 LNHDA, CDR2 SQIVND (reference sequence). CDR3 length: 13 amino acids. The germline V and J ends were trimmed by 9 bases and 3 bases, with 11 bases remaining between them. CDR3 in amino acids: CASQGTYTGELFF. The CDR3 nucleotides read TGTGCCAGCCAAGGGACGTACACCGGGGAGCTGTTTTTT.

V and J are TRBV5-1 and TRBJ2-1, with 13 bases aligning to TRBD2. CDR1 and CDR2 from the germline V gene are SGHRS and YFSETQ. Trimming took 0 bases from V and 8 from J; bases not matched to a gene: 14. The CDR3 is 19 amino acids. This chain's CDR3 is CASSLARTSGSRSSDEQFF. In nucleotides, the CDR3 is TGCGCCAGCAGCTTGGCTCGGACTAGCGGGAGTCGAAGTAGCGATGAGCAGTTCTTC.

The chain uses TRBV15 and TRBJ1-2, with 9 positions matching TRBD1. Trimming at V came to 3 bases and at J to 2 bases, leaving 7 bases not matched to a gene. The CDR3 runs 16 residues. Germline-derived CDR1 and CDR2 are LNHNV and YYDKDF (reference sequence). CDR3 loop: CATSRGDRGTNYGYTF. The CDR3 coding sequence is TGTGCCACCAGCAGGGGTGACAGGGGGACCAACTATGGCTACACCTTC.

This chain uses TRBV30 with TRBJ2-3; TRBD2 matches at 9 bases. With V trimmed by 1 base and J by 2 bases, 7 bases remained unmatched. This CDR3 is 16 amino acids long. Germline V gene lookup returns CDR1 GTSNPN and CDR2 SVGIG (reference sequence). CDR3 residues: CAWSGLAGAHTDTQYF. CDR3 in DNA: TGTGCCTGGAGTGGTTTAGCGGGAGCACACACAGATACGCAGTATTTT.

The rearrangement uses TRBV10-1 and TRBJ1-4; D remains ambiguous. Germline V lookup: CDR1 WNHNN, CDR2 SYGVQD (reference sequence). V was pared by 7 bases and J by 3 bases, with 6 bases between. CDR3 size: 12 residues. The CDR3 coding sequence is TGCGCCAGCACACGATCTAATGAAAAACTGTTTTTT. It translates to CASTRSNEKLFF.

This clone was seen a few times. The chain couples TRBV3-1 (or the pseudogene TRBV3-2) to TRBJ1-2; TRBD1 might be the D (5 bases). Between the trimmed V and J ends, which lost 4 bases and 8 bases, there was a span of 17 bases. CDR3 length: 14 residues. The germline gives CDR1 LGHDT, CDR2 YNNKEL (reference sequence). Written as DNA, the CDR3 is TGTGCCAGCAGCCTCACGGTGGGGCCGGGAGGCTACACCTTC. Amino acids: CASSLTVGPGGYTF.

V and J are TRBV19 and TRBJ1-3; 9 bases are shared with TRBD1. CDR3 length: 14 amino acids. Germline CDR1 LNHDA, CDR2 SQIVND (reference sequence). V dropped 7 bases and J dropped 7; count of bases not matched to a gene: 8. CDR3 sequence: CASTRTGEANTIYF. Written as DNA, the CDR3 is TGTGCCAGTACCCGGACAGGGGAGGCGAACACCATATATTTT.

Comments on this clone: Germline and junction disagree at one end, which may indicate a read error. This chain uses TRBV30 with TRBJ1-6; no firm D call. From germline, CDR1 is GTSNPN and CDR2 SVGIG (reference sequence). This CDR3 has 13 residues. CDR3 loop: CAWSSSYDSPLHF. As DNA, the CDR3 is TGTGCCTGGAGTTCAAGCTATGATTCACCCCTCCACTTT.

This clone showed up just a few times. J is TRBJ2-1 and V is TRBV19; D is perhaps TRBD2 (5 bases). V was trimmed by 5 bases and J by 1 base, leaving 12 bases between them. Germline V gene sequence: CDR1 LNHDA, CDR2 SQIVND (reference sequence). The CDR3 loop spans 15 amino acids. The CDR3 DNA is TGTGCCAGTAGTCCCGGGGTGCCTTCCTACAATGAGCAGTTCTTC. Translation: CASSPGVPSYNEQFF.

The V call is TRBV19, the J call TRBJ2-6; a possible D gene is TRBD2 (5 bases). Per the germline V gene, CDR1 is LNHDA and CDR2 is SQIVND (reference sequence). The CDR3 has 15 residues. The V and J ends lost 9 bases and 2 bases respectively, with 14 bases between them. CDR3 DNA: TGTGCCAGCAGGAATGAGGGCGCTGGGGCCAACGTCCTGACTTTC. Translated, it gives CASRNEGAGANVLTF.

The chain is built from TRBV4-1 and TRBJ1-2, with unresolved D. Germline V gives CDR1 MGHRA, CDR2 YSYEKL. The V end was cut by 0 bases, the J end by 11 bases, with 19 bases between. The CDR3 loop spans 15 amino acids. The CDR3 is CASSQERDNRLPYTF. CDR3 nucleotide sequence: TGCGCCAGCAGCCAAGAACGAGACAACCGGCTTCCATACACCTTC.

The chain employs TRBV4-3 and TRBJ1-2; D remains unclear. V was clipped by 0 bases and J by 2 bases, with 10 bases between them. From germline, CDR1 is LGHNA and CDR2 YSLEER. CDR3 size: 15 residues. CDR3 loop: CASSQEFPLNYGYTF. CDR3 in DNA: TGCGCCAGCAGCCAAGAGTTCCCTTTAAACTATGGCTACACCTTC.

The V and J genes are TRBV28 and TRBJ2-3; possibly TRBD1 or TRBD2 for D (5 bases each). The CDR3 covers 18 residues. Per the germline V gene, CDR1 is MDHEN and CDR2 is SYDVKM. V lost 4 bases and J 0 bases, leaving 20 bases between the germline ends. The CDR3: CASSWVPGLALSTDTQYF. The DNA of the CDR3 is TGTGCCAGCAGTTGGGTACCAGGGCTAGCCCTAAGCACAGATACGCAGTATTTT.

The table lists this clone with a few counts. The chain carries TRBV5-1 and TRBJ2-3; TRBD2 is a possible D gene (6 bases). Germline CDR1 reads SGHRS; CDR2 reads YFSETQ. The length of the CDR3 is 14 residues. Deletions cut 6 bases from V and 1 base from J, with 12 bases between. CDR3 in DNA: TGCGCCAGCACCCTTGGAGGGGGCACAGATACGCAGTATTTT. Residues: CASTLGGGTDTQYF.

The rearrangement links TRBV30 to TRBJ1-5; no clear D gene. The CDR3 loop spans 13 amino acids. Trimming took 1 base from V and 4 from J, leaving 8 bases between them. The germline V gene has CDR1 GTSNPN and CDR2 SVGIG (reference sequence). The CDR3 is CAWSGTVNQPQHF. CDR3 DNA sequence: TGTGCCTGGAGTGGTACAGTTAATCAGCCCCAGCATTTT.

The gene calls are TRBV9 and TRBJ1-6; 7 nucleotides align to TRBD1. The trim removed 2 bases at V and 3 bases at J, leaving 2 bases unmatched. The CDR3 has 15 residues. CDR1 is SGDLS, CDR2 YYNGEE, per germline. The CDR3 DNA reads as TGTGCCAGCAGCGTCAGGGACAGCTATAATTCACCCCTCCACTTT. This sequence encodes CASSVRDSYNSPLHF.

The CDR3 region has the DNA TGTGCCAGCAGCTCTCTAGCGGGGGAGGCGAACACCGGGGAGCTGTTTTTT. It translates to CASSSLAGEANTGELFF. The chain carries TRBV7-7 and TRBJ2-2; 10 nucleotides line up with TRBD2. V lost 4 bases, J lost 0 bases, and 5 bases stayed unmatched. This CDR3 is 17 amino acids long. Germline V gene lookup returns CDR1 SSHAT and CDR2 FNYEAQ (reference sequence).

The count of this clone is one. The chain links TRBV9 to TRBJ1-1; 7 nucleotides align to TRBD1. V lost 4 bases and J lost 4; bases outside the gene matches: 4. In germline, CDR1 is SGDLS, CDR2 YYNGEE. This CDR3 has 13 residues. Written as DNA, the CDR3 is TGTGCCAGCAGCAGACAGGGACCCACTGAAGCTTTCTTT. Its translation: CASSRQGPTEAFF.

This clone occurred once. This rearrangement joins TRBV7-2 to TRBJ2-7; D possibly matches TRBD1 or TRBD2 (6 bases each). Per the germline V gene, CDR1 is SGHTA and CDR2 is FQGNSA. Trimming left V 8 bases short and J 2 bases short, with 16 bases between. The CDR3 contains 14 residues. The CDR3 DNA reads as TGTGCCAGCGGGCCGGCGGGACACACCTACGAGCAGTACTTC. Amino acids: CASGPAGHTYEQYF.

This chain joins TRBV27 and TRBJ1-2, with 9 bases identical to TRBD1. This CDR3 contains 14 residues. V was clipped by 5 bases and J by 5 bases; unmatched bases: 6. CDR1 and CDR2 from the germline V gene are MNHEY and SMNVEV (reference sequence). The CDR3 here is CASSARDRDYGYTF. The CDR3 nucleotides read TGTGCCAGCAGTGCCCGGGACAGGGATTATGGCTACACCTTC.

The chain's CDR3 is CASSRRQGMGLAGLYGYTF. CDR3 nucleotides: TGTGCCAGCTCACGGCGACAGGGGATGGGGCTTGCAGGACTCTATGGCTACACCTTC. The V and J genes are TRBV18 and TRBJ1-2; 8 bases match TRBD1. With V trimmed by 4 bases and J by 4 bases, 20 bases remained unmatched. CDR3 length equals 19 residues. CDR1 and CDR2 (germline): KGHSH, LQKENI.

The chain has TRBV3-1 (or the pseudogene TRBV3-2) and TRBJ2-1; D is possibly TRBD2 (5 bases). V was clipped by 0 bases and J by 0 bases, with 15 bases between them. The CDR3 runs 18 residues. Germline V lookup: CDR1 LGHDT, CDR2 YNNKEL (reference sequence). The CDR3 reads CASSQEASPRSSYNEQFF. The CDR3 DNA reads TGTGCCAGCAGCCAAGAAGCTAGCCCACGGAGCTCCTACAATGAGCAGTTCTTC.

The chain recombines TRBV25-1 with TRBJ2-1; D is possibly TRBD2 (5 bases). The germline V gene encodes CDR1 MGHDK and CDR2 SYGVNS. The V end lost 2 bases, the J end lost 8 bases, and 13 bases lay between the germline ends. The CDR3 sequence is 14 residues long. The CDR3 DNA sequence: TGTGCCAGCAGTGAACCCCGACTAAGTGATGAGCAGTTCTTC. Amino acids: CASSEPRLSDEQFF.

This clone was seen only once. The chain carries TRBV6-4 and TRBJ1-2, with 9 bases aligning to TRBD1. Germline-derived CDR1 and CDR2 are MRHNA and SNTAGT. The V and J ends lost 6 bases and 7 bases, in that order; junction bases with no gene match: 6. There are 13 residues in the CDR3. In DNA form, the CDR3 reads TGTGCCAGCAGAGGGGACAGGGCGATTGGCTACACCTTC. Its translation is CASRGDRAIGYTF.

This clone was observed once. The rearrangement joins TRBV10-1 to TRBJ2-3; D unclear. Germline assignment: CDR1 WNHNN and CDR2 SYGVQD (reference sequence). The CDR3 length is 13 residues. Trimming took 1 base from V and 2 from J, leaving 4 bases between them. CDR3 nucleotide sequence: TGCGCCAGCAGTGAGTGGGCCACAGATACGCAGTATTTT. As protein: CASSEWATDTQYF.

The chain combines TRBV3-1 (or the pseudogene TRBV3-2) with TRBJ1-1; possibly TRBD1 for D (5 bases). V dropped 0 bases and J dropped 11 bases, with 13 bases sitting between them. CDR1 is LGHDT, CDR2 YNNKEL, per germline (reference sequence). The CDR3 has 13 amino acids. Here the CDR3 DNA reads TGTGCCAGCAGCCAAGAAAGGGGCACTGGGGCTTTCTTT. Amino acid sequence: CASSQERGTGAFF.

The chain has TRBV29-1 and TRBJ1-5; 9 positions match TRBD1. The CDR3 extends over 14 amino acids. Germline V gene sequence: CDR1 SQVTM, CDR2 ANQGSEA. The V segment lost 4 bases and the J segment 1 base; nucleotides outside the gene matches: 2. The CDR3 reads CSVGTGASNQPQHF. The CDR3 nucleotides are TGCAGCGTTGGGACAGGGGCAAGCAATCAGCCCCAGCATTTT.

This clone was found once. The V call is TRBV9, the J call TRBJ1-2, with 8 nucleotides matching TRBD1. V dropped 4 bases and J dropped 1; count of bases not matched to a gene: 9. Germline values: CDR1 SGDLS, CDR2 YYNGEE. CDR3 length equals 16 residues. The CDR3 sequence is CASSHRQGTLNYGYTF. For the CDR3, the DNA is TGTGCCAGCAGCCACCGACAGGGGACCCTTAACTATGGCTACACCTTC.

The chain couples TRBV6-5 to TRBJ1-4, with D hard to call. The CDR3 consists of 13 residues. Deletions cut 6 bases from V and 6 bases from J, with 11 bases between. Germline assignment: CDR1 MNHEY and CDR2 SVGAGI. CDR3 in DNA: TGTGCCAGCAGCATAGTCTTGGATGAAAAACTGTTTTTT. As protein: CASSIVLDEKLFF.